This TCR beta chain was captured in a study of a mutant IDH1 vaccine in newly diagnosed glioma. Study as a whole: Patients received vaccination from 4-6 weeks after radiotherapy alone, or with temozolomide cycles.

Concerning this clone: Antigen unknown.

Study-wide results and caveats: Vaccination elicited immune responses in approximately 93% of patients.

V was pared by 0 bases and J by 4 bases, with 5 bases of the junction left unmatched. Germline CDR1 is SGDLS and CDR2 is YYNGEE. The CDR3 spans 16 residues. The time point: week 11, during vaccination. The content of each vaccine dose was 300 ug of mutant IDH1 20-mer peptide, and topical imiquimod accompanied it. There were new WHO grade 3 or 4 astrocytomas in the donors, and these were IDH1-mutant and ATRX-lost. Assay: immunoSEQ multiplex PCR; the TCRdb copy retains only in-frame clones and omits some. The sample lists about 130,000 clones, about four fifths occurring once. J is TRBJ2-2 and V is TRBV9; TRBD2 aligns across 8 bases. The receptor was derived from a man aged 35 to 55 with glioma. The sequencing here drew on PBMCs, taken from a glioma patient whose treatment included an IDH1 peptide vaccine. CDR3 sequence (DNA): TGTGCCAGCAGCGTAGATCCGGGAGGGACCACCGGGGAGCTGTTTTTT. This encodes CASSVDPGGTTGELFF.